This T cell receptor beta chain was observed in a study of cytomegalovirus exposure and HLA in healthy donors. The table came from immunoSEQ multiplex PCR; TCRdb's copy has only in-frame clones and leaves some out. The sample lists approximately 59,000 clones; 90% to 95% were seen once. V gave up 4 bases and J gave up 1 base, with 13 bases separating them. Germline loops: CDR1 MDHEN, CDR2 SYDVKM. The CDR3 consists of 15 residues. The chain uses TRBV28 and TRBJ1-1; tentative D call: TRBD1 (5 bases). The source material was PBMCs. This receptor was identified in a man aged 18-30 years in good health and CMV-seropositive. The CDR3 bases are TGTGCCAGCAGTTCCCGTCCTACAGGGAACACTGAAGCTTTCTTT. It specifies CASSSRPTGNTEAFF.